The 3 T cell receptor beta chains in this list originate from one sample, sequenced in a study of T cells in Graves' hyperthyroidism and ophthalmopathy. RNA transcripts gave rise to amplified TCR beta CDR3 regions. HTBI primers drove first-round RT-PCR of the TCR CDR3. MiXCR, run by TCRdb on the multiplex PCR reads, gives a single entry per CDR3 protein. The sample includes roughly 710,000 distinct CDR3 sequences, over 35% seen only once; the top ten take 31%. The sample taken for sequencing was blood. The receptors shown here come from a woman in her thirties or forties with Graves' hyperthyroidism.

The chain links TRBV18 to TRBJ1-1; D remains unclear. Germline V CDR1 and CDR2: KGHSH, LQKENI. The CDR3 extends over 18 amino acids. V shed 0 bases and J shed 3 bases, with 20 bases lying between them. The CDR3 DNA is TGTGCCAGCTCACCACCGCTGGGCGAGGGATCTCGGTACACTGAAGCTTTCTTT. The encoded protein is CASSPPLGEGSRYTEAFF.

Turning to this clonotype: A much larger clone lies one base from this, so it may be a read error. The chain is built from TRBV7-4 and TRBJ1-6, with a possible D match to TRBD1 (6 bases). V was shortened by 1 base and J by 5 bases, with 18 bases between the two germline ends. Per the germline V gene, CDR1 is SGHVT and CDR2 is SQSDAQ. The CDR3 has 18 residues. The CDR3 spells CASSLVGRVWGHNSPLHF. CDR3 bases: TGTGCCAGCAGCTTAGTAGGCAGGGTATGGGGGCATAATTCACCCCTCCACTTT. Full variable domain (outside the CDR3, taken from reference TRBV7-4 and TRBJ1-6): GAGVSQSPRYKVAKRGRDVALRCDSISGHVTLYWYRQTLGQGSEVLTYSQSDAQRDKSGRPSGRFSAERPERSVSTLKIQRTEQGDSAVYLCASSLVGRVWGHNSPLHFGNGTRLTVT.

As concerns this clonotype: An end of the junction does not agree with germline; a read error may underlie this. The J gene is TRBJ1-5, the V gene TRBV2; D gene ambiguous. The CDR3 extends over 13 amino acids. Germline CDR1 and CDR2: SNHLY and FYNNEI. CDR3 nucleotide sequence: TGTGTCAGCAGTGAATCCGGATATCAGCCCCAGCATTTT. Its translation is CVSSESGYQPQHF.